This is a list of T cell receptor beta chains from one sample in a study of cytomegalovirus exposure and HLA in healthy donors. Assay: immunoSEQ multiplex PCR; the TCRdb copy retains only in-frame clones and omits some. The table includes 100,000 to 150,000 clones, approximately 80% detected once. The specimen sequenced was PBMCs. The receptors stem from a man between 18 and 29 years old in good health and CMV-seropositive. The CDR3 runs from the conserved cysteine through the conserved F or W. The D gene is left open where the match is weak. The listing skips clone size in some rows; elsewhere it reads once, few, many or a size class.

abundance	d_gene	v_gene	j_gene	CDR3nt	CDR3aa
-	-	TRBV9	TRBJ1-2	TGTGCCAGCAGCGTAGGCACTGAAACTAACTATGGCTACACCTTC	CASSVGTETNYGYTF
-	-	TRBV5-1	TRBJ2-7	TGCGCCAGCAGCTTGGGACAGGCCTTTTCCTACGAGCAGTACTTC	CASSLGQAFSYEQYF
-	-	TRBV9	TRBJ1-2	TGTGCCAGCAGCCTCCGGGAGGGAGGGTCTGGCTACACCTTC	CASSLREGGSGYTF
few	TRBD1	TRBV10-3	TRBJ2-2	TGTGCCATCAGTAAGGGACAGGGAAGTTACGGGGAGCTGTTTTTT	CAISKGQGSYGELFF
-	TRBD1	TRBV6-5	TRBJ2-7	TGTGCCAGCAGATGGGGGACAGACGCCCCGGGCGAGCAGTACTTC	CASRWGTDAPGEQYF
-	TRBD1	TRBV14	TRBJ2-5	TGTGCCAGCAGCCCCGGACAGGCAATCCAAGAGACCCAGTACTTC	CASSPGQAIQETQYF
-	-	TRBV27	TRBJ2-1	TGTGCCAGCAGTTTACTCCCACTAGCAAATGAGCAGTTCTTC	CASSLLPLANEQFF
-	-	TRBV21-1	TRBJ1-3	TGTGCCAGCAGCAAAGGGTCGACAGTCCTAAACACCATATATTTT	CASSKGSTVLNTIYF
-	-	TRBV30	TRBJ1-1	TGTGCCTGGAACCGGGTTGAAGCTTTCTTT	CAWNRVEAFF
once	-	TRBV30	TRBJ2-1	TGTGCCTTTCATTGGGGGAAGCTAGCGAGAAACAATGAGCAGTTCTTC	CAFHWGKLARNNEQFF
few	-	TRBV4-3	TRBJ1-2	TGCGCCAGCAGCCAAGAGTTAGGACAGACACGCTATGGCTACACCTTC	CASSQELGQTRYGYTF
-	-	TRBV2	TRBJ2-7	TGTGCCAGCAGTGTTTCGGGAAATCCCCCCTACGAGCAGTACTTC	CASSVSGNPPYEQYF
-	-	TRBV5-1	TRBJ2-5	TGCGCCAGCAGCTTGGCCGGAGGGTACCAAGAGACCCAGTACTTC	CASSLAGGYQETQYF
-	-	TRBV5-8	TRBJ2-3	TGTGCCAGCAGCTTGTTTAATTGGGGGGATCACACAGATACGCAGTATTTT	CASSLFNWGDHTDTQYF
-	TRBD1	TRBV5-6	TRBJ1-6	TGTGCCAGCAGCTTGGGTGGACAGGGATTAAGCTCCTATAATTCACCCCTCCACTTT	CASSLGGQGLSSYNSPLHF
-	TRBD2	TRBV7-9	TRBJ2-5	TGTGCCAGCAGCTTCCCCGGGACTACACAAGAGACCCAGTACTTC	CASSFPGTTQETQYF
-	-	TRBV6-6	TRBJ2-1	TGTGCCAGCAGTTACTTAAGGGGTGAGCAGTTCTTC	CASSYLRGEQFF
-	TRBD2	TRBV4-1	TRBJ2-3	TGCGCCAGCAGCCAACCCTGGAAGACTAGCGGGGCGGGCACAGATACGCAGTATTTT	CASSQPWKTSGAGTDTQYF